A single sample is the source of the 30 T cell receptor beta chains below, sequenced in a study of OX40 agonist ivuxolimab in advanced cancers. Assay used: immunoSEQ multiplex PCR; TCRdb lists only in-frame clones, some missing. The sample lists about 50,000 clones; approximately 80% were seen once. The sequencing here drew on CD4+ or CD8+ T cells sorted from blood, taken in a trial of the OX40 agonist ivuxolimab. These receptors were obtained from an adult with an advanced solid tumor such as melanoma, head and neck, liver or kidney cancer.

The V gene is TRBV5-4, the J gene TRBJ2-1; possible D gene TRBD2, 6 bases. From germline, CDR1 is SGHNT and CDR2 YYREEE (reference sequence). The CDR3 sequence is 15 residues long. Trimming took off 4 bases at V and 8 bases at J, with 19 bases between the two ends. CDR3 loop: CASSTYSGIIDEQFF. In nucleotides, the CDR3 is TGTGCCAGCAGCACCTATAGCGGCATCATCGATGAGCAGTTCTTC.

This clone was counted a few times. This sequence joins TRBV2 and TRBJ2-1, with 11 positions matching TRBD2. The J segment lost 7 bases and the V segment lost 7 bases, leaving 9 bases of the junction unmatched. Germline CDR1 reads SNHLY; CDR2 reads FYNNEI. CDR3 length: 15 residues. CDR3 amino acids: CASILNGLAGNEQFF. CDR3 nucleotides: TGTGCCAGCATTTTAAACGGACTAGCGGGTAATGAGCAGTTCTTC. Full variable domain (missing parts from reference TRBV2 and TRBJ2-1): EPEVTQTPSHQVTQMGQEVILRCVPISNHLYFYWYRQILGQKVEFLVSFYNNEISEKSEIFDDQFSVERPDGSNFTLKIRSTKLEDSAMYFCASILNGLAGNEQFFGPGTRLTVL.

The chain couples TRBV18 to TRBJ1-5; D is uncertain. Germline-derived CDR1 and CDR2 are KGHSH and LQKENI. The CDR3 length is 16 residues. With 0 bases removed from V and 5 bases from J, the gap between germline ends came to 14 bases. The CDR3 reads CASSPPGWEAYQPQHF. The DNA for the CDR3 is TGTGCCAGCTCACCACCGGGTTGGGAAGCGTATCAGCCCCAGCATTTT.

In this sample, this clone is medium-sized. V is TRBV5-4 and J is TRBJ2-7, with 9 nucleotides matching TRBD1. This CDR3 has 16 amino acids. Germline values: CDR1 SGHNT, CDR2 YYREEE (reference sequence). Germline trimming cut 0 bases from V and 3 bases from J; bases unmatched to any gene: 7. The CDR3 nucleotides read TGTGCCAGCAGCTTGGCCGGGACAGGGACCGTCTACGAGCAGTACTTC. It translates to CASSLAGTGTVYEQYF.

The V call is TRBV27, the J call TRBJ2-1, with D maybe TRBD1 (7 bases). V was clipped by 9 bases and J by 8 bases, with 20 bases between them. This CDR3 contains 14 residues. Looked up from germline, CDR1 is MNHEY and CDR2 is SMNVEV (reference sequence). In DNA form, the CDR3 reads TGTGCCAGTACTACCAGGGGGAGGCTAGATGAGCAGTTCTTC. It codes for CASTTRGRLDEQFF.

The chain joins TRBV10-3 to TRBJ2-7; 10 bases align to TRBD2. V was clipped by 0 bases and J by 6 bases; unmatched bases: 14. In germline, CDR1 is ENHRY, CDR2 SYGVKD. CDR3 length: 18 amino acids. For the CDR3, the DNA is TGTGCCATCAGTGAGTCAGGAACTAGCGGGACCTTCGCATCCGAGCAGTACTTC. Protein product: CAISESGTSGTFASEQYF.

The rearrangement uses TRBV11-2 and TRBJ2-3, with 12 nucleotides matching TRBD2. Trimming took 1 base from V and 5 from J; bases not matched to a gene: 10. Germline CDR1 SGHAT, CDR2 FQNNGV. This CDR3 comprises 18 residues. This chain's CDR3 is CASSLVTSGGRGGDTQYF. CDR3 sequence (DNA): TGTGCCAGCAGCTTAGTAACTAGCGGGGGGCGCGGGGGAGATACGCAGTATTTT.

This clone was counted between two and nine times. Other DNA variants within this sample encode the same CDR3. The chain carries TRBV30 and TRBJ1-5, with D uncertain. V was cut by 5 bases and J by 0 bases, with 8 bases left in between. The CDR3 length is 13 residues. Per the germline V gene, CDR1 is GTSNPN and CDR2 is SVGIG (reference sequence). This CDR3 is CAWSRDSNQPQHF. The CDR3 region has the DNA TGTGCCTGGTCCCGTGATAGCAATCAGCCCCAGCATTTT.

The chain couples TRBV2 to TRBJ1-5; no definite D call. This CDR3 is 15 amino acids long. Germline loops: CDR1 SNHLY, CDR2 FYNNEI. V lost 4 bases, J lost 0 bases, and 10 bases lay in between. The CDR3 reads CASSVRVYSNQPQHF. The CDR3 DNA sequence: TGTGCCAGCAGTGTGCGAGTATATAGCAATCAGCCCCAGCATTTT.

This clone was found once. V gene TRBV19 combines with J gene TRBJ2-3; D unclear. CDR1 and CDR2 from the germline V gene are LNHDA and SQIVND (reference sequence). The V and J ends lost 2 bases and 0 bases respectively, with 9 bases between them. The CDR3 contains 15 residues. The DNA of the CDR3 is TGTGCCAGTAGTATAACCAGGTTAAGCACAGATACGCAGTATTTT. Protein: CASSITRLSTDTQYF.

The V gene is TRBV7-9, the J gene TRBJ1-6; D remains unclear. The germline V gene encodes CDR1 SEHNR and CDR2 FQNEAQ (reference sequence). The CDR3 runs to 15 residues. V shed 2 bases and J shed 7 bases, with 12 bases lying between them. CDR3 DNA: TGTGCCAGCAGCTTACCCGGGGTTGCGAATTCACCCCTCCACTTT. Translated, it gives CASSLPGVANSPLHF.

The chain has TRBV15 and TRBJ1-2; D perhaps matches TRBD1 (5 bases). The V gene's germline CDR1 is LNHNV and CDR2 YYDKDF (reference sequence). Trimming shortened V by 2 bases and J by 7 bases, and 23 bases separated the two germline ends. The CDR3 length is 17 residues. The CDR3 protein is CATSRPVDSTPLFGYTF. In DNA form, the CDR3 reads TGTGCCACCAGCAGACCCGTTGACAGCACTCCCCTATTTGGCTACACCTTC.

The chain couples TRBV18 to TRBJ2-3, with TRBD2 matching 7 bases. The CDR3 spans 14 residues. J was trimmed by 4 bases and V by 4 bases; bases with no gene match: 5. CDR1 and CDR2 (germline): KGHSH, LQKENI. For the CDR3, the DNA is TGTGCCAGCTCACTTGGACTAGGAGCAGATACGCAGTATTTT. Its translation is CASSLGLGADTQYF.

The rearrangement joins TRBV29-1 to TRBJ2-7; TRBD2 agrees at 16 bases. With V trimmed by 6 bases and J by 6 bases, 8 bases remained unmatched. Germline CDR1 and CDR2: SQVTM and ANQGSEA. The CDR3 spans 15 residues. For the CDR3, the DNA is TGCAGCGTCGGGGGACTAGCGGGAGGGCCGGGCGAGCAGTACTTC. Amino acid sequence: CSVGGLAGGPGEQYF.

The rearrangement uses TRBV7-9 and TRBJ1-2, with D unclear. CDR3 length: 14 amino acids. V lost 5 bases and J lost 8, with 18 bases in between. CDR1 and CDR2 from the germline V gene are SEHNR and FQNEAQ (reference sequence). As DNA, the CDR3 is TGTGCCAGCAGCCCAATTGCGGGTGCTGGCGGCTACACCTTC. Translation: CASSPIAGAGGYTF.

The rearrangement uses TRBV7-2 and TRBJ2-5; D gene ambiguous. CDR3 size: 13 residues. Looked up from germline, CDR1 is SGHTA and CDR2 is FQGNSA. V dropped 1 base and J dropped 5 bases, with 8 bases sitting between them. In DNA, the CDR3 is TGTGCCAGCAGCTTAGAAAGGGATGAGACCCAGTACTTC. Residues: CASSLERDETQYF.

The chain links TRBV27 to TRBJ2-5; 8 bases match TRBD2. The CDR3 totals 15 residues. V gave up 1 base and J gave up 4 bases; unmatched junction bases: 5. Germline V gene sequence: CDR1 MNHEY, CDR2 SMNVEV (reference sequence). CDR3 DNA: TGTGCCAGCAGTTTATGGAGCGGGAGAGGAGAGACCCAGTACTTC. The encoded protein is CASSLWSGRGETQYF.

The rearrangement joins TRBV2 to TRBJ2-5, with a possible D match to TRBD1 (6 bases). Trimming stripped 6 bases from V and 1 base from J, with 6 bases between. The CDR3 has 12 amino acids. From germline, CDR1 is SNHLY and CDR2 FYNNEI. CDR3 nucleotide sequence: TGTGCCAGCAGGGACAGCCAAGAGACCCAGTACTTC. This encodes CASRDSQETQYF.

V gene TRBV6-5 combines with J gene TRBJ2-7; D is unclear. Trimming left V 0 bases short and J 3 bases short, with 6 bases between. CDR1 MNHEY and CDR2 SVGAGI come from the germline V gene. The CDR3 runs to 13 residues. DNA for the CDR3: TGTGCCAGCAGTTACTCCACTGGCTACGAGCAGTACTTC. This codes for CASSYSTGYEQYF.

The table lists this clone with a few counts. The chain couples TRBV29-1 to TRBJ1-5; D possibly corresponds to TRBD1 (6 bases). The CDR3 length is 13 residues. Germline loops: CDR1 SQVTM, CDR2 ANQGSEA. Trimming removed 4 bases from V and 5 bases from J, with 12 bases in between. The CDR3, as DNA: TGCAGCGTTGGGGATGGGGGGCATCAGCCCCAGCATTTT. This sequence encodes CSVGDGGHQPQHF.

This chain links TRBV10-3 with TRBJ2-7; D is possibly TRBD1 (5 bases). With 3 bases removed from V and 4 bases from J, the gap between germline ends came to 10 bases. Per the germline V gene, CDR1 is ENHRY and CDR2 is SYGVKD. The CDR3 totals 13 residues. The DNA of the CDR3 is TGTGCCATCAGTGACGACCAGGGTTACGAGCAGTACTTC. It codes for CAISDDQGYEQYF.

The CDR3 sequence: CASSIRTAYNEQFF. The CDR3 DNA reads as TGTGCCAGTAGTATCCGGACAGCCTACAATGAGCAGTTCTTC. The rearrangement links TRBV19 to TRBJ2-1, with D perhaps TRBD1 (6 bases). Germline lookup yields CDR1 LNHDA and CDR2 SQIVND (reference sequence). This CDR3 spans 14 amino acids. Trimming removed 3 bases from V and 2 bases from J, with 8 bases in between.

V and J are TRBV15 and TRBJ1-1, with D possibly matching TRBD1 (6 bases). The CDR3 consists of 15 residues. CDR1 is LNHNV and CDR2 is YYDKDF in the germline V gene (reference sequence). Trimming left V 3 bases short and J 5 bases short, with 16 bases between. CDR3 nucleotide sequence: TGTGCCACCAGCAGCGGACAGACGGATGGGACTGAAGCTTTCTTT. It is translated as CATSSGQTDGTEAFF.

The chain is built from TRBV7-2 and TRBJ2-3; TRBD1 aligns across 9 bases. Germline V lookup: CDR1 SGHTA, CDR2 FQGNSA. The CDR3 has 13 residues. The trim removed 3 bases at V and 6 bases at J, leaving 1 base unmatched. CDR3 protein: CASSFGQGDTQYF. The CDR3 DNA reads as TGTGCCAGCAGCTTTGGACAGGGGGATACGCAGTATTTT.

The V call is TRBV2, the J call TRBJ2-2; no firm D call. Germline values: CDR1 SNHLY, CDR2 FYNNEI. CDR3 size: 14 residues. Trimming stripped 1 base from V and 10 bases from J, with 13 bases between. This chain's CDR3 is CASSEVNRVKELFF. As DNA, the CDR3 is TGTGCCAGCAGTGAAGTAAACCGGGTTAAGGAGCTGTTTTTT.

The CDR3 reads CASSSLRGPKSGEQYF. The CDR3 bases are TGTGCCAGCAGCTCATTACGGGGTCCTAAATCGGGCGAGCAGTACTTC. This chain links TRBV11-2 with TRBJ2-7; D is perhaps TRBD2 (5 bases). This CDR3 is 16 amino acids long. Germline V gene sequence: CDR1 SGHAT, CDR2 FQNNGV. The V end was cut by 4 bases, the J end by 6 bases, with 22 bases between. Complete variable domain (other parts from reference TRBV11-2 and TRBJ2-7): EAGVAQSPRYKIIEKRQSVAFWCNPISGHATLYWYQQILGQGPKLLIQFQNNGVVDDSQLPKDRFSAERLKGVDSTLKIQPAKLEDSAVYLCASSSLRGPKSGEQYFGPGTRLTVT.

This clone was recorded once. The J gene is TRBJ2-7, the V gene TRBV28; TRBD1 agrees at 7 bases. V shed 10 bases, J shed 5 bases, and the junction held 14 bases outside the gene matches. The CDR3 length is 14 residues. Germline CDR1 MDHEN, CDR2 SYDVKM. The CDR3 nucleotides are TGTGCCATCACCACAGGGGAAGCGGTTGACGAGCAGTACTTC. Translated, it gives CAITTGEAVDEQYF.

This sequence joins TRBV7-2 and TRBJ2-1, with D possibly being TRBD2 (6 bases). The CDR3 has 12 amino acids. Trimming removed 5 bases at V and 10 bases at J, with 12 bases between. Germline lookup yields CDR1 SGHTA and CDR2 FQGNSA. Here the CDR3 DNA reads TGTGCCAGCAGCCCGGACGCGGGGGAGCAGTTCTTC. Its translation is CASSPDAGEQFF.

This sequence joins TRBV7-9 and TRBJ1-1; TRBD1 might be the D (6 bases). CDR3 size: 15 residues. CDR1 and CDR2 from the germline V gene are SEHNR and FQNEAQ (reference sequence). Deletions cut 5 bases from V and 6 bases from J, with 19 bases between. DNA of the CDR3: TGTGCCAGCAGCCACGCCGGGCGGGGGGCGGCTGAAGCTTTCTTT. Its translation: CASSHAGRGAAEAFF.

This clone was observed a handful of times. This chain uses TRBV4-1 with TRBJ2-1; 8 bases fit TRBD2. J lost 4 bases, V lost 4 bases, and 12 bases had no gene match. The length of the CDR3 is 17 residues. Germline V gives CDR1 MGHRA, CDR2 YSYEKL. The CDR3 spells CASSRSLPGGKYNEQFF. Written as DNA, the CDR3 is TGCGCCAGCAGCCGGAGCCTCCCGGGAGGGAAATACAATGAGCAGTTCTTC.